This T cell receptor beta chain is drawn from a study of identical twins. Study-level results: Excess sharing by twins proved weaker in beta out-of-frame sequences. Where out-of-frame alpha sequences were twin-shared, they showed excess low generation probability.

There are many counts of this clonotype. Antigen unknown. A universal primer binding site was introduced by template switching. The final cDNA contained unique molecular identifiers. One entry per CDR3 protein, called by TCRdb with MiXCR from the 5' RACE reads. Counted here are approximately 220,000 distinct CDR3 sequences, around 6.8% occurring once; the ten biggest clones make up 1.9%. This CDR3 contains 13 residues. V lost 1 base and J 6 bases, leaving 7 bases between the germline ends. The germline V gene has CDR1 SGHRS and CDR2 YFSETQ. The same sample was also used in a study of yellow fever vaccine responses in identical twins.

The J gene is TRBJ2-2, the V gene TRBV5-1; D not certain. The sample consisted of memory (CD45RO+) T cells sorted from blood. This sequence was found in a woman aged 18-29 years in good health. CDR3 in amino acids: CASSLMGSGELFF. In DNA form, the CDR3 reads TGCGCCAGCAGCTTGATGGGGTCCGGGGAGCTGTTTTTT. Complete variable domain (other parts from reference TRBV5-1 and TRBJ2-2): KAGVTQTPRYLIKTRGQQVTLSCSPISGHRSVSWYQQTPGQGLQFLFEYFSETQRNKGNFPGRFSGRQFSNSRSEMNVSTLELGDSALYLCASSLMGSGELFFGEGSRLTVL.